This TCR beta chain originates from a study of blood T cell repertoires in COVID-19. About the research overall: COVID-19 samples collected from the United States, Italy and Spain covered acute and convalescent phases.

The assay was immunoSEQ multiplex PCR, and TCRdb's table has in-frame clones only and misses some. The sample carries about 380,000 clones, over 75% recorded once. All enrollees were roughly 18 to 90 years old and from some 24 US areas. Source material: PBMCs or T cells enriched from blood (not recorded which). The source of this sequence is a man aged 25 to 45 who had recovered from COVID-19.

CDR3 bases: TGTGCCAGCAGCCGGGACAGGGCAGTAGGTGAAAAACTGTTTTTT. Protein: CASSRDRAVGEKLFF. The rearrangement uses TRBV11-1 and TRBJ1-4, with 9 nucleotides matching TRBD1. The CDR3 spans 15 residues. The germline V gene encodes CDR1 SGHAT and CDR2 FQDESV (reference sequence). The J segment lost 7 bases and the V segment lost 5 bases, leaving 8 bases of the junction unmatched.